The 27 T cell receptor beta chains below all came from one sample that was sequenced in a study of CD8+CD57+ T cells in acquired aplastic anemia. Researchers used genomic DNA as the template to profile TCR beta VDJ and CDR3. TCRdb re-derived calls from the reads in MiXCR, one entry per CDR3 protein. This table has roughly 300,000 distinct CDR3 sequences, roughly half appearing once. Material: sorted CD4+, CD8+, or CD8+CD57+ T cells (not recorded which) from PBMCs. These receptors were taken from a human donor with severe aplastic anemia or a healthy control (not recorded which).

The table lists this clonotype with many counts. The CDR3 DNA is TGTGCCAGTAGCCGGACAGGGCAGGGAGATACGCAGTATTTT. Its translation: CASSRTGQGDTQYF. This chain links TRBV19 with TRBJ2-3; 8 bases line up with TRBD1. The V gene end was trimmed by 6 bases and the J gene end by 5 bases; junction bases not matched to a gene: 7. Germline V gives CDR1 LNHDA, CDR2 SQIVND (reference sequence). There are 14 residues in the CDR3.

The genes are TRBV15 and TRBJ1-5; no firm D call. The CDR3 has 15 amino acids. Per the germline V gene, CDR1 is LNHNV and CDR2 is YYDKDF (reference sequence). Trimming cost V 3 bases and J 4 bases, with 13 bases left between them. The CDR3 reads CATSSTPTANQPQHF. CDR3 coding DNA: TGTGCCACCAGCAGCACACCCACCGCAAATCAGCCCCAGCATTTT.

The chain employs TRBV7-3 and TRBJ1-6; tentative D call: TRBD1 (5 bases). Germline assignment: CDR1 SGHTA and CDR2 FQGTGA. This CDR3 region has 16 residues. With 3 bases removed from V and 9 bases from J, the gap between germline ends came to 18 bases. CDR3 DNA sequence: TGTGCCAGCAGCTTGGGGAGGTCGGGGGGTCTTTCACCCCTCCACTTT. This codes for CASSLGRSGGLSPLHF.

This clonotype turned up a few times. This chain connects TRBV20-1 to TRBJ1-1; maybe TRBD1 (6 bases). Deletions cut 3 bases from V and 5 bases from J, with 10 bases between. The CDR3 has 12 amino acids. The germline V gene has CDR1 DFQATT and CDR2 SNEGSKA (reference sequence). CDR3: CSARTGATEAFF. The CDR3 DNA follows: TGCAGTGCTAGGACGGGGGCTACTGAAGCTTTCTTT.

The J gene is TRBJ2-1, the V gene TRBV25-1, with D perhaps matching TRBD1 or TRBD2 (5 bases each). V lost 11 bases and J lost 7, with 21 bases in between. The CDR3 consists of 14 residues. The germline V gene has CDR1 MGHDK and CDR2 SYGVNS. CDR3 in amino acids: CAYELGVFGNEQFF. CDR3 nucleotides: TGTGCCTACGAACTAGGGGTCTTCGGGAATGAGCAGTTCTTC.

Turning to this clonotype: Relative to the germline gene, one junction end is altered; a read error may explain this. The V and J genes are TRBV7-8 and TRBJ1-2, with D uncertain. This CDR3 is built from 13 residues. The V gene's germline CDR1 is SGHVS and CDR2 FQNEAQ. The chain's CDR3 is CASSFLSGNGHTF. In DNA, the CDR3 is TGTGCCAGCAGCTTTTTGTCCGGTAATGGCCACACCTTC.

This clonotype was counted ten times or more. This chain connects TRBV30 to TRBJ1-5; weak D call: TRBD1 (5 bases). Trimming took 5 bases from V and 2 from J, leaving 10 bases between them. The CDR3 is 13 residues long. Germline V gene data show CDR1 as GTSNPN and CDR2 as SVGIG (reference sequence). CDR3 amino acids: CAWGHYGNQPQHF. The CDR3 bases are TGTGCCTGGGGACACTATGGCAATCAGCCCCAGCATTTT. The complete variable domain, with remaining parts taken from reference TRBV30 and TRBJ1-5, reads SQTIHQWPATLVQPVGSPLSLECTVEGTSNPNLYWYRQAAGRGLQLLFYSVGIGQISSEVPQNLSASRPQDRQFILSSKKLLLSDSGFYLCAWGHYGNQPQHFGDGTRLSIL.

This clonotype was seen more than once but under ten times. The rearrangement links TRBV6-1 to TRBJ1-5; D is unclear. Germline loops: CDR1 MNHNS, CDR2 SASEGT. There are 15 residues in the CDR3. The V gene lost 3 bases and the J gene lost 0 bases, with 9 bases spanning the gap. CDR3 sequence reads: CASSDSAGSNQPQHF. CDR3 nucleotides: TGTGCCAGCAGTGATTCCGCCGGTAGCAATCAGCCCCAGCATTTT.

The CDR3 spells CASSDWVAGDNEQFF. In DNA, the CDR3 is TGTGCCAGCAGTGATTGGGTAGCGGGGGACAATGAGCAGTTCTTC. The chain combines TRBV2 with TRBJ2-1, with 9 bases lining up with TRBD2. V dropped 3 bases and J dropped 5; count of bases not matched to a gene: 5. The CDR3 is 15 amino acids. The germline V gene has CDR1 SNHLY and CDR2 FYNNEI.

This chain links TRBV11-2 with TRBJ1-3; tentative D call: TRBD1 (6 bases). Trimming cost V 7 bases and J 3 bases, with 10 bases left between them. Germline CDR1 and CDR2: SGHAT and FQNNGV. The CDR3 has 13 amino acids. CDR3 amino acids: CASTRTVGNTIYF. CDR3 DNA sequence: TGTGCCAGCACCCGGACAGTTGGAAACACCATATATTTT.

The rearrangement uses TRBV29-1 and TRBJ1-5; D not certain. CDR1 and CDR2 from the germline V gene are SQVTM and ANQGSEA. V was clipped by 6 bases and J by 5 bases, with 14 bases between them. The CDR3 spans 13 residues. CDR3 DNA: TGCAGCGTGCGACTGGATCTAGATCAGCCCCAGCATTTT. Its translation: CSVRLDLDQPQHF.

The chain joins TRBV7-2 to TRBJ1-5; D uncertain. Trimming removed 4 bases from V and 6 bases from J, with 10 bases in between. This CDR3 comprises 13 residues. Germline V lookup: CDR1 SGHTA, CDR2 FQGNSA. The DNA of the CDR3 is TGTGCCAGCAGCTCGTACGATAGTCAGCCCCAGCATTTT. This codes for CASSSYDSQPQHF.

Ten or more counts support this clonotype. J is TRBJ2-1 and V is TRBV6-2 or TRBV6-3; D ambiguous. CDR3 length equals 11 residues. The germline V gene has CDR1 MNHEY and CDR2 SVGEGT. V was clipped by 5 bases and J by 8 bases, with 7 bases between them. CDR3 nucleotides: TGTGCCAGCAGTCTCCCATATGAGCAGTTCTTC. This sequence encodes CASSLPYEQFF.

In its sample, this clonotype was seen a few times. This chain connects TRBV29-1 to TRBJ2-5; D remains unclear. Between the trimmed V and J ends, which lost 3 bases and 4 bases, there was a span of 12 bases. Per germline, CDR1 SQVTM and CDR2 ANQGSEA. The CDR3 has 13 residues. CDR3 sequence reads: CSVDSGLVETQYF. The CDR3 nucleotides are TGCAGCGTTGATTCGGGTCTGGTAGAGACCCAGTACTTC.

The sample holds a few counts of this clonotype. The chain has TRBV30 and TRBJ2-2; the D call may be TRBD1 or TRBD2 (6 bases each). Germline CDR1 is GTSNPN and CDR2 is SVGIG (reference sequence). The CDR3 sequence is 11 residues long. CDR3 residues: CAGGDTGELFF. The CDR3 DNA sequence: TGTGCGGGGGGCGACACCGGGGAGCTGTTTTTT.

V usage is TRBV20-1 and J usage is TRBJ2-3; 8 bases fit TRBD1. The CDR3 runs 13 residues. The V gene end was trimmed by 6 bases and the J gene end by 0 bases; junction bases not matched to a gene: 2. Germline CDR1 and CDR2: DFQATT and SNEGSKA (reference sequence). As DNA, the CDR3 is TGCAGTGCAGACAGGGGTAGCACAGATACGCAGTATTTT. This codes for CSADRGSTDTQYF.

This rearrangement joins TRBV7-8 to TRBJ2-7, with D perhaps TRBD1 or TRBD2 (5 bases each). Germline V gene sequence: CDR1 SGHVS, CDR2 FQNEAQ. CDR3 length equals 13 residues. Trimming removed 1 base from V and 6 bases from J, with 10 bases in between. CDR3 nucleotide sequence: TGTGCCAGCAGCTTAGGCCCCGGGACCGAGCAGTACTTC. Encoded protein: CASSLGPGTEQYF.

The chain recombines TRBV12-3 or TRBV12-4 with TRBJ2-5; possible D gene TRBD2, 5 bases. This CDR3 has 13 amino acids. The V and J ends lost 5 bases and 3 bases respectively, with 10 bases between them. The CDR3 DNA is TGTGCCAGCAGTCCACGGGGAAAAGAGACCCAGTACTTC. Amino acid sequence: CASSPRGKETQYF.

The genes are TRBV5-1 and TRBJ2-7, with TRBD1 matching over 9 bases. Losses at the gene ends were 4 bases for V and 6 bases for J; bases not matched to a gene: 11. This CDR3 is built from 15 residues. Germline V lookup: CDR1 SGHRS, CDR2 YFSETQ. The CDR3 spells CASSPDRGPPGEQYF. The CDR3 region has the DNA TGCGCCAGCAGCCCGGACAGGGGTCCCCCCGGCGAGCAGTACTTC. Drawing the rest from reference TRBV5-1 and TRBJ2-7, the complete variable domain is KAGVTQTPRYLIKTRGQQVTLSCSPISGHRSVSWYQQTPGQGLQFLFEYFSETQRNKGNFPGRFSGRQFSNSRSEMNVSTLELGDSALYLCASSPDRGPPGEQYFGPGTRLTVT.

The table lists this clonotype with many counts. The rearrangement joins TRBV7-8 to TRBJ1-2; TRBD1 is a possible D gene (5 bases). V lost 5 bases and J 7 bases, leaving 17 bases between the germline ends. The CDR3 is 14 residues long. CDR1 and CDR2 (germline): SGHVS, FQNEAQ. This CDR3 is CASSHRTRTSGYTF. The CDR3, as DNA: TGTGCCAGCAGCCACCGGACACGGACTTCTGGCTACACCTTC.

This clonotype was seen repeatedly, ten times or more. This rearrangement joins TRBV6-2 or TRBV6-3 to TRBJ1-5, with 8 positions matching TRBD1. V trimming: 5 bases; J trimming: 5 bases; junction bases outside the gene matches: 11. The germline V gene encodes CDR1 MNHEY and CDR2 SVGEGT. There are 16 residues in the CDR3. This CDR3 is CASSILQGARDQPQHF. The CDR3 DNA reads TGTGCCAGCAGTATCCTGCAGGGGGCTCGGGATCAGCCCCAGCATTTT.

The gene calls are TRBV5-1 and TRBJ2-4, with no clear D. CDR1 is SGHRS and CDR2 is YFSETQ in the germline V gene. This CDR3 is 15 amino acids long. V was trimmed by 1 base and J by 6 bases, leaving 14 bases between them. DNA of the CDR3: TGCGCCAGCAGCTTGTTCCACGGAAGCTCAAACATTCAGTACTTC. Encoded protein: CASSLFHGSSNIQYF.

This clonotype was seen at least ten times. For the CDR3, the DNA is TGCAGTGGGAGATCGAACTGGAAAGGAGGTACGCAGTATTTT. It yields the protein CSGRSNWKGGTQYF. The chain combines TRBV20-1 with TRBJ2-3; TRBD2 might be the D (5 bases). This CDR3 has 14 amino acids. Trimming removed 7 bases at V and 8 bases at J, with 22 bases between. In germline, CDR1 is DFQATT, CDR2 SNEGSKA (reference sequence).

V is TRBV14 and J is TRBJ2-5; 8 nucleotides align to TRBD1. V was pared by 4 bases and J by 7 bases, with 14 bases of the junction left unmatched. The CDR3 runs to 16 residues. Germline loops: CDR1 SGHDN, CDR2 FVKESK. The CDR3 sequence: CASSPYAGGLEGTQYF. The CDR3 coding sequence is TGTGCCAGCAGCCCATACGCAGGGGGCCTCGAGGGGACCCAGTACTTC.

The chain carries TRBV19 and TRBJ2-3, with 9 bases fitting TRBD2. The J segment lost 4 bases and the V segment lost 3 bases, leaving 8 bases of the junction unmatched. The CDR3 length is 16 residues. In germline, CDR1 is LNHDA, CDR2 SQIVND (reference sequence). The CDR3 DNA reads TGTGCCAGTAGTATGGCGGCGGGAGGGCCCGCAGATACGCAGTATTTT. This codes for CASSMAAGGPADTQYF. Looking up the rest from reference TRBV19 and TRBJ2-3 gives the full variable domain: DGGITQSPKYLFRKEGQNVTLSCEQNLNHDAMYWYRQDPGQGLRLIYYSQIVNDFQKGDIAEGYSVSREKKESFPLTVTSAQKNPTAFYLCASSMAAGGPADTQYFGPGTRLTVL.

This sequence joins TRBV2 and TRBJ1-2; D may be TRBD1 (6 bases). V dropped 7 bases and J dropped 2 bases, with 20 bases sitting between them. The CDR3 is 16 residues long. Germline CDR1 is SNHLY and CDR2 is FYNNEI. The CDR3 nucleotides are TGTGCCAGCAAAATGGAGGGGGGCAACTCAAACTATGGCTACACCTTC. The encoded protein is CASKMEGGNSNYGYTF.

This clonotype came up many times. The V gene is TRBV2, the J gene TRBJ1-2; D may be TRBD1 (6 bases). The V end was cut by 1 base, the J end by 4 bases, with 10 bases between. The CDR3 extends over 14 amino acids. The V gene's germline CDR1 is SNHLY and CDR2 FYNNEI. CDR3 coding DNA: TGTGCCAGCAGTGAAGAACAGGGAGGCTATGGCTACACCTTC. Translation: CASSEEQGGYGYTF.